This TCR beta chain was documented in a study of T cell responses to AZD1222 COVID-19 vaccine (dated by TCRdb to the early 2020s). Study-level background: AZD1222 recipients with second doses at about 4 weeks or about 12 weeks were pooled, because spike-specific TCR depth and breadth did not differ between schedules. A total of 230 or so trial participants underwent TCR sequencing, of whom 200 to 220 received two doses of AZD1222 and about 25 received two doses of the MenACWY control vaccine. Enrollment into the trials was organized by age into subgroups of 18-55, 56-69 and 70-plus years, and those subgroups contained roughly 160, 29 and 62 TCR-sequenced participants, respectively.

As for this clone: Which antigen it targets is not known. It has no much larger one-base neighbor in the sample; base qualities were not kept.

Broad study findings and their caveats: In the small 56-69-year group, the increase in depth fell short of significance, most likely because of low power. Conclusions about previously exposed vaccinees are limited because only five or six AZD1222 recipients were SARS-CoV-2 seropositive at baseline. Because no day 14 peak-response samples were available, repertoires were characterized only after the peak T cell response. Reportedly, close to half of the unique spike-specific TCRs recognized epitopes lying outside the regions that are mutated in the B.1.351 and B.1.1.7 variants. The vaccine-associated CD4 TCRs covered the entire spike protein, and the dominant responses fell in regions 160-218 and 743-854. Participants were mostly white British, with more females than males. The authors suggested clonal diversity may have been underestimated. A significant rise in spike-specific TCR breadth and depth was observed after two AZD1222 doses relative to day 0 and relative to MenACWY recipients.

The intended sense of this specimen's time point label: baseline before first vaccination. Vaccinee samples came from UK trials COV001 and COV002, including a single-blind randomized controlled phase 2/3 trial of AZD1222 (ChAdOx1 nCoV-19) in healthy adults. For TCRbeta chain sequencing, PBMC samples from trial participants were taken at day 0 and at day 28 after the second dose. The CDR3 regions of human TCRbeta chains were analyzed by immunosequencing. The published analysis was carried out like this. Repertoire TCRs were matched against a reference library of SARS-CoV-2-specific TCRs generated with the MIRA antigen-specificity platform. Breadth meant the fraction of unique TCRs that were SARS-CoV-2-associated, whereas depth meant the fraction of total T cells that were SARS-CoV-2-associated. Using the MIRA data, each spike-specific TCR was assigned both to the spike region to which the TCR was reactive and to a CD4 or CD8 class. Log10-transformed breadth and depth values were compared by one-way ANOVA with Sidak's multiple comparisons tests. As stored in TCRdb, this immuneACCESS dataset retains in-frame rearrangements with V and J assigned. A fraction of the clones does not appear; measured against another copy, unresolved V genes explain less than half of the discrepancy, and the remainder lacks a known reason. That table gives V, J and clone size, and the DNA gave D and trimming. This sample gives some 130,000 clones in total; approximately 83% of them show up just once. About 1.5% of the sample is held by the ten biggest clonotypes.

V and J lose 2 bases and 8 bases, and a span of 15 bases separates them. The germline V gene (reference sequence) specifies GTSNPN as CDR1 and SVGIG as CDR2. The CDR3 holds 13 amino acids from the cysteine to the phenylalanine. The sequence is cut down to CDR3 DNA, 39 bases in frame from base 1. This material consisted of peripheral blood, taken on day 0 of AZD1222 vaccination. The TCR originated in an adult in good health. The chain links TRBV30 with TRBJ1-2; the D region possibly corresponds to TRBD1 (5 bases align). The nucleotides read TGTGCCTGGAGTCTCGGGTGGCAGGGAGGCTACACCTTC. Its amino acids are CAWSLGWQGGYTF.